The 21 T cell receptor beta chains below come from one sample, sequenced in a study of T cell changes during pregnancy in multiple sclerosis. Using immunoSEQ multiplex PCR, the repertoire was profiled, and TCRdb retains in-frame clones only, with some absent. Here the sample spans tens of thousands of clones, 93% being singletons. The material sequenced was peripheral blood, taken after pregnancy. These receptors were obtained from a female donor with multiple sclerosis, enrolled in a pregnancy study.

The chain has TRBV7-2 and TRBJ2-2; tentative D call: TRBD2 (5 bases). The CDR3 is 14 amino acids. Germline lookup yields CDR1 SGHTA and CDR2 FQGNSA. Trimming took 5 bases from V and 8 from J, leaving 15 bases between them. The CDR3 nucleotides read TGTGCCAGCAGCCTGATACTAGTCACGGGGGAGCTGTTTTTT. It is translated as CASSLILVTGELFF.

This sequence joins TRBV5-1 and TRBJ1-1; D is possibly TRBD1 (5 bases). Between the trimmed V and J ends, which lost 0 bases and 11 bases, there was a span of 14 bases. There are 13 residues in the CDR3. From germline, CDR1 is SGHRS and CDR2 YFSETQ. The CDR3 spells CASSLAGQGWAFF. The CDR3 nucleotides are TGCGCCAGCAGCTTGGCCGGGCAGGGTTGGGCTTTCTTT.

V is TRBV6-5 and J is TRBJ1-1, with D hard to call. The germline CDR1 and CDR2 sequences are MNHEY and SVGAGI. The length of the CDR3 is 14 residues. Trimming cost V 1 base and J 1 base, with 7 bases left between them. CDR3 in amino acids: CASSYFRENTEAFF. CDR3 sequence (DNA): TGTGCCAGCAGTTACTTTCGAGAGAACACTGAAGCTTTCTTT.

V gene TRBV9 combines with J gene TRBJ2-5; a possible D gene is TRBD1 (6 bases). The V end was cut by 1 base, the J end by 2 bases, with 9 bases between. Germline lookup yields CDR1 SGDLS and CDR2 YYNGEE. The CDR3 runs 14 residues. This CDR3 reads CASSVRGQQETQYF. As DNA, the CDR3 is TGTGCCAGCAGCGTACGTGGACAGCAAGAGACCCAGTACTTC.

DNA of the CDR3: TGCGCCAGCAGCCAAGACCGGGGTCAAGATGAGCAGTTCTTC. It codes for CASSQDRGQDEQFF. The rearrangement uses TRBV4-1 and TRBJ2-1; TRBD2 is a possible D gene (5 bases). V gave up 0 bases and J gave up 8 bases, with 11 bases separating them. The CDR3 length is 14 residues. Germline CDR1 and CDR2: MGHRA and YSYEKL.

A single count supports this clone. This rearrangement joins TRBV2 to TRBJ2-3; possibly TRBD2 for D (5 bases). Germline assignment: CDR1 SNHLY and CDR2 FYNNEI. This CDR3 region has 13 residues. Trimming took off 4 bases at V and 1 base at J, with 6 bases between the two ends. The chain's CDR3 is CASSGTGTDTQYF. The DNA for the CDR3 is TGTGCCAGCAGTGGGACTGGCACAGATACGCAGTATTTT.

The genes are TRBV7-9 and TRBJ2-2, with D possibly TRBD1 on 6 matching bases. Germline assignment: CDR1 SEHNR and CDR2 FQNEAQ (reference sequence). This CDR3 is built from 16 residues. V was shortened by 5 bases and J by 5 bases, with 18 bases between the two germline ends. CDR3 amino acids: CASSIPRGRGTGELFF. CDR3 nucleotides: TGTGCCAGCAGCATCCCTAGGGGGAGAGGAACCGGGGAGCTGTTTTTT.

The J gene is TRBJ2-2, the V gene TRBV7-3; 9 nucleotides agree with TRBD1. The CDR3 length is 16 residues. Germline V gene lookup returns CDR1 SGHTA and CDR2 FQGTGA. V was pared by 4 bases and J by 6 bases, with 9 bases of the junction left unmatched. The CDR3 DNA reads TGTGCCAGCAGCTCAACAGGGGGCAGAGGTGCCGGGGAGCTGTTTTTT. Residues: CASSSTGGRGAGELFF.

V gene TRBV10-3 combines with J gene TRBJ2-1; 14 nucleotides agree with TRBD2. The CDR3 extends over 16 amino acids. Germline-derived CDR1 and CDR2 are ENHRY and SYGVKD. V shed 6 bases, J shed 7 bases, and the junction held 8 bases outside the gene matches. The CDR3 region is CAIRDGTSGRLNEQFF. CDR3 coding DNA: TGTGCCATCAGGGATGGGACTAGCGGGAGATTAAATGAGCAGTTCTTC.

The chain combines TRBV27 with TRBJ2-3; 8 positions agree with TRBD2. The J segment lost 9 bases and the V segment lost 2 bases, leaving 4 bases of the junction unmatched. CDR1 MNHEY and CDR2 SMNVEV come from the germline V gene (reference sequence). This CDR3 is 13 amino acids long. The CDR3, as DNA: TGTGCCAGCAGTTTACCGGGAGGGCAAACGCAGTATTTT. It codes for CASSLPGGQTQYF.

This clone appeared once. The chain is built from TRBV21-1 and TRBJ2-1; the table's TRBD1 call for D was not verified on the DNA. TRBV21-1 is deemed a pseudogene. The length of the CDR3 is 15 residues. The CDR3 spells CASSQAGQIYNEQFF. CDR3 nucleotide sequence: TGTGCCAGCAGTCAGGCGGGACAGATATACAATGAGCAGTTCTTC.

The J gene is TRBJ2-1, the V gene TRBV5-4, with TRBD2 matching 7 bases. Trimming at V came to 0 bases and at J to 0 bases, leaving 3 bases not matched to a gene. This CDR3 has 16 amino acids. Germline CDR1 is SGHNT and CDR2 is YYREEE (reference sequence). The CDR3 region is CASSLGLADSYNEQFF. The DNA for the CDR3 is TGTGCCAGCAGCTTGGGGCTAGCGGACTCCTACAATGAGCAGTTCTTC.

The J gene is TRBJ2-5, the V gene TRBV27; possible D gene TRBD1, 6 bases. Between the trimmed V and J ends, which lost 5 bases and 6 bases, there was a span of 16 bases. The CDR3 has 14 amino acids. The germline gives CDR1 MNHEY, CDR2 SMNVEV (reference sequence). Here the CDR3 reads CASSRGSGVKTQYF. As DNA, the CDR3 is TGTGCCAGCAGTCGGGGTTCAGGGGTCAAGACCCAGTACTTC.

The chain uses TRBV30 and TRBJ1-4; D remains ambiguous. Germline V gene lookup returns CDR1 GTSNPN and CDR2 SVGIG (reference sequence). The CDR3 consists of 12 residues. V lost 2 bases to trimming and J lost 7 bases, with 8 bases between them. CDR3: CAWSFRVEKLFF. In nucleotides, the CDR3 is TGTGCCTGGAGTTTCCGAGTTGAAAAACTGTTTTTT. The full variable domain, in which reference TRBV30 and TRBJ1-4 provide the parts outside the CDR3, is SQTIHQWPATLVQPVGSPLSLECTVEGTSNPNLYWYRQAAGRGLQLLFYSVGIGQISSEVPQNLSASRPQDRQFILSSKKLLLSDSGFYLCAWSFRVEKLFFGSGTQLSVL.

The genes are TRBV7-2 and TRBJ2-3; D remains unclear. Germline CDR1 and CDR2: SGHTA and FQGNSA. Trimming cost V 3 bases and J 1 base, with 5 bases left between them. There are 13 residues in the CDR3. CDR3 loop: CASSFSRTDTQYF. Here the CDR3 DNA reads TGTGCCAGCAGCTTCTCCCGCACAGATACGCAGTATTTT.

This clone was seen just once. The chain employs TRBV27 and TRBJ2-7, with no clear D. Germline CDR1 reads MNHEY; CDR2 reads SMNVEV (reference sequence). V lost 4 bases to trimming and J lost 4 bases, with 8 bases between them. The CDR3 has 12 residues. The CDR3 is CASSYNNYEQYF. In DNA, the CDR3 is TGTGCCAGCAGTTATAACAATTACGAGCAGTACTTC.

V is TRBV19 and J is TRBJ2-1, with TRBD2 matching over 10 bases. The CDR3 length is 15 residues. The germline gives CDR1 LNHDA, CDR2 SQIVND (reference sequence). Trimming took 3 bases from V and 9 from J; bases not matched to a gene: 8. The CDR3 DNA is TGTGCCAGTAGTATTGGGGCTAGCGGGAGTCTTGAGCAGTTCTTC. This sequence encodes CASSIGASGSLEQFF.

The chain couples TRBV28 to TRBJ1-2, with 8 bases lining up with TRBD1. From germline, CDR1 is MDHEN and CDR2 SYDVKM. V shed 5 bases and J 3 bases; nucleotides not matched to a gene: 5. The CDR3 is 14 amino acids. As DNA, the CDR3 is TGTGCCAGCAGTGCCCGACAGGGGTACTATGGCTACACCTTC. Amino acids: CASSARQGYYGYTF.

The chain employs TRBV11-3 and TRBJ2-7; D might be TRBD1 (6 bases). V dropped 5 bases and J dropped 0 bases, with 8 bases sitting between them. Germline V gene sequence: CDR1 SGHNT, CDR2 YENEEA. The CDR3 has 13 amino acids. CDR3 DNA sequence: TGTGCCAGCAGCGCAGGGGTCTCCTACGAGCAGTACTTC. It codes for CASSAGVSYEQYF.

The chain has TRBV4-2 and TRBJ2-6; 9 bases are a match to TRBD1. J was trimmed by 3 bases and V by 10 bases; bases with no gene match: 13. CDR3 size: 17 residues. Germline V gene sequence: CDR1 LGHNA, CDR2 YNFKEQ. In DNA, the CDR3 is TGTGCCACCTCTTCCAGGACAGGGGTATATGGGGCCAACGTCCTGACTTTC. Its protein is CATSSRTGVYGANVLTF.

This clone was seen once. The chain joins TRBV19 to TRBJ2-2; TRBD2 matches 15 bases. The J segment lost 0 bases and the V segment lost 3 bases, leaving 2 bases of the junction unmatched. This CDR3 has 18 residues. Germline-derived CDR1 and CDR2 are LNHDA and SQIVND (reference sequence). Here the CDR3 reads CASSIGTSGRPNTGELFF. In DNA form, the CDR3 reads TGTGCCAGTAGTATCGGGACTAGCGGGAGGCCGAACACCGGGGAGCTGTTTTTT.